The 28 T cell receptor beta chains below were found in one sample sequenced in a study of shared clonotypes between healthy human individuals. Only in-frame clones appear in the TCRdb table, and some are missing; sequencing was by immunoSEQ multiplex PCR. The sample lists around 300,000 clones, about nine tenths occurring once. The sequenced sample consisted of memory CD8+ T cells sorted from blood. Described subset: CD45RO+ cells pooled with CCR7-negative TemRA cells. The receptor set was obtained from a man aged 18 to 29 in good health.

The chain uses TRBV18 and TRBJ2-5; D call uncertain. CDR1 and CDR2 (germline): KGHSH, LQKENI. The CDR3 has 13 amino acids. Trimming stripped 0 bases from V and 3 bases from J, with 5 bases between. Here the CDR3 reads CASSPPPEETQYF. DNA for the CDR3: TGTGCCAGCTCACCACCACCGGAAGAGACCCAGTACTTC.

The chain recombines TRBV29-1 with TRBJ1-1; TRBD1 might be the D (5 bases). Trimming took off 3 bases at V and 3 bases at J, with 17 bases between the two ends. CDR1 is SQVTM, CDR2 ANQGSEA, per germline. The CDR3 has 15 amino acids. CDR3 DNA sequence: TGCAGCGTTGATCGGGGCGAGGGGTGGTACACTGAAGCTTTCTTT. Its translation is CSVDRGEGWYTEAFF.

The V and J genes are TRBV10-3 and TRBJ1-4; no clear D gene. V dropped 2 bases and J dropped 6 bases, with 10 bases sitting between them. This CDR3 region has 14 residues. Germline CDR1 ENHRY, CDR2 SYGVKD. Written as DNA, the CDR3 is TGTGCCATCAGTGAGCCGCAGGTCGATGAAAAACTGTTTTTT. It specifies CAISEPQVDEKLFF.

The CDR3 loop is CASSHAFQGGVYEQYF. The CDR3, as DNA: TGCGCCAGCAGCCATGCTTTCCAAGGGGGTGTCTACGAGCAGTACTTC. V gene TRBV4-1 combines with J gene TRBJ2-7, with D possibly TRBD1 on 6 matching bases. Trimming left V 3 bases short and J 3 bases short, with 18 bases between. Germline V gene lookup returns CDR1 MGHRA and CDR2 YSYEKL. The CDR3 length is 16 residues.

This rearrangement joins TRBV11-2 to TRBJ2-7; D unclear. The germline V gene encodes CDR1 SGHAT and CDR2 FQNNGV. This CDR3 has 10 residues. Trimming shortened V by 5 bases and J by 3 bases, and 2 bases separated the two germline ends. CDR3 region: CASSNYEQYF. CDR3 in DNA: TGTGCCAGCAGCAACTACGAGCAGTACTTC.

The V call is TRBV13, the J call TRBJ2-2; TRBD1 agrees at 8 bases. Trimming at V came to 5 bases and at J to 0 bases, leaving 2 bases not matched to a gene. This CDR3 region has 15 residues. Germline values: CDR1 PRHDT, CDR2 FYEKMQ (reference sequence). In nucleotides, the CDR3 is TGTGCCAGCAGCGAGGACAGGGCGAACACCGGGGAGCTGTTTTTT. Amino acids: CASSEDRANTGELFF.

This clone was seen only a few times. The rearrangement uses TRBV10-1 and TRBJ1-1; D remains ambiguous. V shed 3 bases and J shed 3 bases, with 8 bases lying between them. CDR3 length: 13 amino acids. Germline values: CDR1 WNHNN, CDR2 SYGVQD (reference sequence). The DNA of the CDR3 is TGCGCCAGCAGTGATCTCGTGGACACTGAAGCTTTCTTT. This codes for CASSDLVDTEAFF.

This chain uses TRBV7-9 with TRBJ1-2; D may be TRBD1 (6 bases). The V end lost 4 bases, the J end lost 5 bases, and 14 bases lay between the germline ends. Germline V CDR1 and CDR2: SEHNR, FQNEAQ (reference sequence). This CDR3 contains 14 residues. The CDR3 DNA follows: TGTGCCAGCAGCTCCGGGGGCTCCGGATATGGCTACACCTTC. Amino acids: CASSSGGSGYGYTF.

This clone showed up just a few times. The J gene is TRBJ2-7, the V gene TRBV2; a weak D match, TRBD1 (6 bases). CDR1 and CDR2 from the germline V gene are SNHLY and FYNNEI. Between the trimmed V and J ends, which lost 9 bases and 0 bases, there was a span of 15 bases. The CDR3 covers 14 residues. The CDR3 nucleotides read TGTGCCAGGAGGACAGCCGAAAGCTCCTACGAGCAGTACTTC. This sequence encodes CARRTAESSYEQYF.

Turning to this clone: The sample contains more than one DNA sequence encoding this CDR3. J is TRBJ2-7 and V is TRBV27; 7 nucleotides line up with TRBD1. The CDR3 has 14 residues. V was pared by 3 bases and J by 0 bases, with 2 bases of the junction left unmatched. CDR1 MNHEY and CDR2 SMNVEV come from the germline V gene (reference sequence). CDR3 nucleotides: TGTGCCAGCAGTTTCCGGGACAGCTCCTACGAGCAGTACTTC. Translating it yields CASSFRDSSYEQYF.

Notes on this clone: Other DNA sequences of this sample code for an identical CDR3. This chain joins TRBV6-1 and TRBJ2-7; 8 positions match TRBD1. J gave up 4 bases and V 3 bases, and 2 bases lay outside the gene matches. This CDR3 spans 13 amino acids. Germline V gene data show CDR1 as MNHNS and CDR2 as SASEGT. CDR3 DNA: TGTGCCAGCAGTGATGGACAGGGATACGAGCAGTACTTC. Translation: CASSDGQGYEQYF.

The gene calls are TRBV10-3 and TRBJ1-1; D gene ambiguous. The length of the CDR3 is 14 residues. V lost 2 bases, J lost 1 base, and 8 bases lay in between. Germline CDR1 is ENHRY and CDR2 is SYGVKD. The CDR3 DNA follows: TGTGCCATCAGTGAGGGAGGGTCGAACACTGAAGCTTTCTTT. This sequence encodes CAISEGGSNTEAFF.

The chain combines TRBV5-4 with TRBJ2-7; D not certain. Germline V gene data show CDR1 as SGHNT and CDR2 as YYREEE (reference sequence). The CDR3 totals 15 residues. V lost 1 base and J 3 bases, leaving 14 bases between the germline ends. CDR3 nucleotides: TGTGCCAGCAGCTTGAGAGGTGACCCTCTCTACGAGCAGTACTTC. Translated, it gives CASSLRGDPLYEQYF.

The rearrangement uses TRBV25-1 and TRBJ1-2; 12 bases are a match to TRBD1. The V segment lost 4 bases and the J segment 1 base; nucleotides outside the gene matches: 4. Germline V gene data show CDR1 as MGHDK and CDR2 as SYGVNS. The CDR3 has 16 amino acids. Here the CDR3 reads CASSGWDRGLNYGYTF. In nucleotides, the CDR3 is TGTGCCAGCAGTGGATGGGACAGGGGGCTTAACTATGGCTACACCTTC.

This rearrangement joins TRBV4-1 to TRBJ2-7, with TRBD2 matching over 10 bases. Trimming at V came to 4 bases and at J to 4 bases, leaving 13 bases not matched to a gene. The CDR3 is 17 residues long. The germline V gene encodes CDR1 MGHRA and CDR2 YSYEKL. CDR3 DNA sequence: TGCGCCAGCAGCCCCAAACAGATAGCGGGAGGCGAATACGAGCAGTACTTC. Protein product: CASSPKQIAGGEYEQYF.

The rearrangement links TRBV5-4 to TRBJ1-1, with TRBD1 as a possible D gene (5 bases). The CDR3 totals 14 residues. Trimming shortened V by 3 bases and J by 1 base, and 10 bases separated the two germline ends. The germline V gene has CDR1 SGHNT and CDR2 YYREEE (reference sequence). CDR3 sequence reads: CASSYGTGNTEAFF. The CDR3 DNA is TGTGCCAGCAGCTATGGGACGGGGAACACTGAAGCTTTCTTT. The full variable domain, rest sourced from reference TRBV5-4 and TRBJ1-1, is ETGVTQSPTHLIKTRGQQVTLRCSSQSGHNTVSWYQQALGQGPQFIFQYYREEENGRGNFPPRFSGLQFPNYSSELNVNALELDDSALYLCASSYGTGNTEAFFGQGTRLTVV.

The V gene is TRBV7-3, the J gene TRBJ2-7; D is uncertain. Per germline, CDR1 SGHTA and CDR2 FQGTGA. The CDR3 sequence is 15 residues long. The V and J ends lost 2 bases and 0 bases respectively, with 11 bases between them. The DNA for the CDR3 is TGTGCCAGCAGCTTAGAAATAGGAAGCTCCTACGAGCAGTACTTC. It translates to CASSLEIGSSYEQYF. The full variable domain, in which reference TRBV7-3 and TRBJ2-7 provide the parts outside the CDR3, is GAGVSQTPSNKVTEKGKYVELRCDPISGHTALYWYRQSLGQGPEFLIYFQGTGAADDSGLPNDRFFAVRPEGSVSTLKIQRTERGDSAVYLCASSLEIGSSYEQYFGPGTRLTVT.

The J gene is TRBJ2-1, the V gene TRBV6-5; TRBD1 might be the D (5 bases). Trimming took 8 bases from V and 6 from J, leaving 5 bases between them. The CDR3 totals 10 residues. Germline V gene data show CDR1 as MNHEY and CDR2 as SVGAGI. The CDR3: CASGANEQFF. CDR3 nucleotides: TGTGCCAGCGGGGCCAATGAGCAGTTCTTC.

This chain connects TRBV30 to TRBJ1-5, with no clear D. The CDR3 sequence is 14 residues long. V lost 4 bases, J lost 3 bases, and 13 bases lay in between. Per the germline V gene, CDR1 is GTSNPN and CDR2 is SVGIG (reference sequence). CDR3 coding DNA: TGTGCCTGGAACCTCGGGCAGTCCAATCAGCCCCAGCATTTT. Amino acid sequence: CAWNLGQSNQPQHF.

The CDR3: CASSQDRALGGYTF. In DNA form, the CDR3 reads TGCGCCAGCAGCCAAGATAGGGCGTTGGGGGGCTACACCTTC. The chain recombines TRBV4-3 with TRBJ1-2; D not certain. In germline, CDR1 is LGHNA, CDR2 YSLEER. V was pared by 0 bases and J by 8 bases, with 13 bases between. The CDR3 sequence is 14 residues long.

Details on this clone: A junction boundary mismatches the germline segment, possibly from a read error. The chain carries TRBV7-9 and TRBJ2-7, with a possible D match to TRBD2 (6 bases). The V gene's germline CDR1 is SEHNR and CDR2 FQNEAQ (reference sequence). The CDR3 covers 13 residues. CDR3 loop: CASSETSRDFDTF. In DNA, the CDR3 is TGTGCCAGCAGCGAGACAAGCCGGGACTTTGATACCTTC.

The genes are TRBV11-2 and TRBJ1-2; D perhaps matches TRBD1 (5 bases). The germline V gene has CDR1 SGHAT and CDR2 FQNNGV. The CDR3 sequence is 15 residues long. V dropped 3 bases and J dropped 4 bases, with 15 bases sitting between them. CDR3 DNA sequence: TGTGCCAGCAGCTTTTGGGGCAGAGGGATCTATGGCTACACCTTC. Protein sequence: CASSFWGRGIYGYTF.

This chain joins TRBV2 and TRBJ2-2; D may match TRBD1 or TRBD2 (5 bases each). Germline assignment: CDR1 SNHLY and CDR2 FYNNEI. Trimming stripped 8 bases from V and 3 bases from J, with 13 bases between. The CDR3 covers 14 residues. For the CDR3, the DNA is TGTGCCAGCCTCGGAAGAGGGGACACCGGGGAGCTGTTTTTT. This translates into CASLGRGDTGELFF.

This chain links TRBV4-1 with TRBJ2-7; D gene uncertain. Germline CDR1 reads MGHRA; CDR2 reads YSYEKL. V lost 0 bases to trimming and J lost 6 bases, with 9 bases between them. The CDR3 loop spans 13 amino acids. In nucleotides, the CDR3 is TGCGCCAGCAGCCAAGAGGGGTCCGGCGAGCAGTACTTC. Its protein product is CASSQEGSGEQYF.

On this clone itself: This sample also contains other DNA sequences that code for the same CDR3. The chain recombines TRBV14 with TRBJ2-7; D not resolved. V was clipped by 0 bases and J by 0 bases, with 6 bases between them. The CDR3 is made up of 14 amino acids. CDR1 and CDR2 from the germline V gene are SGHDN and FVKESK. CDR3 in amino acids: CASSQETASYEQYF. In DNA form, the CDR3 reads TGTGCCAGCAGCCAAGAAACGGCCTCCTACGAGCAGTACTTC.

The chain recombines TRBV11-2 with TRBJ1-6; 9 nucleotides agree with TRBD1. The ends lost 4 bases at V and 14 bases at J; junction bases unmatched: 6. Germline V gives CDR1 SGHAT, CDR2 FQNNGV. The CDR3 is 13 residues long. The CDR3 DNA sequence: TGTGCCAGCAGCTCGGGGACAGGGTCAACCCTCCACTTT. Amino acids: CASSSGTGSTLHF.

The chain couples TRBV9 to TRBJ2-1; 8 bases match TRBD2. This CDR3 has 13 residues. The V gene end was trimmed by 4 bases and the J gene end by 9 bases; junction bases not matched to a gene: 6. Germline lookup yields CDR1 SGDLS and CDR2 YYNGEE. Here the CDR3 reads CASSHGLAIEQFF. The DNA of the CDR3 is TGTGCCAGCAGCCACGGACTAGCTATTGAGCAGTTCTTC.

The chain uses TRBV4-1 and TRBJ2-2; D unresolved. The CDR3 totals 14 residues. CDR1 and CDR2 (germline): MGHRA, YSYEKL. Trimming shortened V by 3 bases and J by 1 base, and 6 bases separated the two germline ends. The CDR3 region has the DNA TGCGCCAGCAGCCATGCCGGGAACACCGGGGAGCTGTTTTTT. Encoded protein: CASSHAGNTGELFF.